Reported below is one T cell receptor (beta chain). This clone was found a few times. Its antigen is unknown. The sample holds no much larger clone one base away, and base qualities are not on file. Looking up the germline V gene yields CDR1 SGHTA and CDR2 FQGTGA. The CDR3 spans 13 residues, from the cysteine through the phenylalanine. Of all the DNA, just the CDR3 is kept, 39 bases in frame from base 1. V gives up 5 bases and J gives up 6 bases, and the segment between their germline ends measures 11 bases. The data originate from a study of PD-L1 blockade in urothelial cancer (TCRdb year 2017). For context, the study as a whole: About 85% of the roughly 29 patients were identified as males with urothelial cancer of bladder origin, and a prior smoking history was reported by 18 of 29 patients. The study, an exploratory multi-omic analysis, examined somatic, immune and clinical correlates of response to PD-L1 blockade with atezolizumab in urothelial cancer. Whole exome sequencing and RNA sequencing of pretreatment tumors were performed alongside TCR sequencing in the same patients. Pretreatment tumor samples, along with matched peripheral blood serially collected before and after atezolizumab treatment, were subjected to TCR sequencing. Patients had an ECOG performance status of 0 or 1 and had received between 0 and 3 prior chemotherapy regimens. Nine patients achieved durable clinical benefit and some 20 did not. Blood samples were analyzed at 3 weeks after treatment start (second dose) and at 6 weeks after treatment start. Twenty-nine patients had pretreatment blood TCR-seq, about 24 had at least one posttreatment blood collection, and about 24 had tumor TCR-seq. Durable clinical benefit was defined as progression-free survival longer than 6 months, and TCR features were also tested against progression-free and overall survival. Blood samples gave a median of roughly 150,000 T cells and tens of thousands of unique TCRs, with a median clonality of around 0.074.

Each PCR received spiked-in synthetic TCR analog templates so that absolute template abundance could be estimated from read counts. TCRbeta CDR3 regions were amplified from genomic DNA with bias-controlled V and J gene primers using the immunoSEQ assay. Sequencing of rearranged TCRbeta segments was done at approximately 20X coverage. As for the authors' bioinformatics: Sequencing errors were corrected by clustering and CDR3s were annotated against IMGT to assign V, D and J genes. Downstream analyses used only productive TCRbeta rearrangements and left out out-of-frame or stop-codon sequences. Clonality was computed as one minus Shannon entropy normalized by the log of the number of unique productive sequences. Clones differing between time points or between blood and tumor were identified using Fisher's exact test with Benjamini-Hochberg correction, with an adjusted p below 0.01 applied as the threshold. TCRdb provides this immuneACCESS table in a form limited to in-frame rearrangements. Some clones are lacking; in checked studies, under half of them reflect an unresolved V gene, and why the rest are absent is not known. V and J calls and clone size are those listed in that table; D and trimming were worked out from the DNA. The sample records tens of thousands of clones, approximately 90% of which are singletons. Of the sample, around a quarter falls within the top ten clones.

The sample's time point label, in plain terms: pretreatment peripheral blood. The Qiagen DNeasy Blood extraction kit was used to purify genomic DNA from total PBMCs and from tumor samples. PBMCs were collected pretreatment and during treatment and were isolated and stored as previously described. What the work shows at the level of the full study, not this receptor alone: At 3 weeks after the start of treatment, tumor-associated TCR clones in peripheral blood had expanded more in patients with durable benefit (n of about 22, p = 0.022). Because of the small sample size (n of about 30) and the many exploratory analyses performed, the results are intended to be regarded as hypothesis-generating. Improved progression-free and overall survival was found to be associated with pretreatment peripheral blood TCR clonality below the median.

The sequence links TRBV7-3 to TRBJ1-5; the D gene cannot be resolved reliably. This clonotype was sampled from a donor aged 40 or older with urothelial cancer. The source material was PBMCs, sampled around atezolizumab (anti-PD-L1) treatment. The bases are TGTGCCAGCAGCCCTAATCCGGGTCAGCCCCAGCATTTT. It is translated as CASSPNPGQPQHF.